The present T cell receptor beta chain was sequenced within a study of vaccination effects on CD4 cells after COVID-19. Whole-study results and caveats: Healthy vaccinees had only 1 of 255 vaccine-induced clones cross-react with common cold coronaviruses.

The repertoire was sequenced with immunoSEQ multiplex PCR; TCRdb's copy has only in-frame clones and lacks some. The sample lists approximately 30,000 clones, around 69% seen once, with 15% in the top ten. About this clone: No antigen is known for it.

It was after nine to ten days of culture that CD4+ T cells were isolated. Two doses of either BNT162b2 or mRNA-1273 were given to each participant. According to the study, vaccine recipients showed no prior SARS-CoV-2 infection and negative nucleocapsid antibodies. V was trimmed by 4 bases and J by 0 bases, leaving 16 bases between them. The CDR3 has 16 amino acids. Germline values: CDR1 SGHRS, CDR2 YFSETQ. V gene TRBV5-1 combines with J gene TRBJ1-1; D is possibly TRBD1 (6 bases). The TCR originated in a human donor who received a COVID-19 vaccine. The specimen comprised CD4+ T cells from PBMCs cultured without peptide, sampled after COVID-19 vaccination. The CDR3 nucleotides are TGCGCCAGCAGCGCCGGCACAGGGACGATGAACACTGAAGCTTTCTTT. Translation gives CASSAGTGTMNTEAFF. Looking up the rest from reference TRBV5-1 and TRBJ1-1 gives the full variable domain: KAGVTQTPRYLIKTRGQQVTLSCSPISGHRSVSWYQQTPGQGLQFLFEYFSETQRNKGNFPGRFSGRQFSNSRSEMNVSTLELGDSALYLCASSAGTGTMNTEAFFGQGTRLTVV.